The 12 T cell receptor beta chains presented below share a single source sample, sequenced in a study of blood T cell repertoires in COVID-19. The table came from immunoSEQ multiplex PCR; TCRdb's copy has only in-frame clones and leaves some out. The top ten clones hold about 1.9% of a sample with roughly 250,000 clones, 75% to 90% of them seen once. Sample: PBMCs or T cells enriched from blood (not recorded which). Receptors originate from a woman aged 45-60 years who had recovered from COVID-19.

CDR3 sequence (DNA): TGTGCTGGGGGTGGGGGCGCAGCTAATGAAAAACTGTTTTTT. This codes for CAGGGGAANEKLFF. The rearrangement uses TRBV2 and TRBJ1-4, with D possibly being TRBD1 (6 bases). CDR3 length: 14 residues. Germline CDR1 and CDR2: SNHLY and FYNNEI.

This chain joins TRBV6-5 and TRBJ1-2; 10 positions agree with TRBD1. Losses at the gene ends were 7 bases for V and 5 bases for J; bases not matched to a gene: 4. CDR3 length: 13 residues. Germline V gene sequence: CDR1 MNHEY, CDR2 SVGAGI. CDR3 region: CASIRDRGYGYTF. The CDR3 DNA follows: TGTGCCAGCATTAGGGACAGGGGATATGGCTACACCTTC.

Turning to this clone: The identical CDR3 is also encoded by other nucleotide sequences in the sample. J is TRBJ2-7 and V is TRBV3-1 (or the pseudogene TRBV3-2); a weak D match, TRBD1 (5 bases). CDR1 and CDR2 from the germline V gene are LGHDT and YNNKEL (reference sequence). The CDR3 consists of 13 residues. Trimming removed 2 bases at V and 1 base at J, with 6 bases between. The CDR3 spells CASSQQGSYEQYF. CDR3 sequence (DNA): TGTGCCAGCAGCCAACAGGGATCCTACGAGCAGTACTTC.

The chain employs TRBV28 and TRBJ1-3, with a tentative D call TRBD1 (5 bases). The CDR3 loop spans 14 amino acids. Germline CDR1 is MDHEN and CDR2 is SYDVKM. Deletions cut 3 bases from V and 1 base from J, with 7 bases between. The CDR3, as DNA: TGTGCCAGCAGTTTGCAGGGATCTGGAAACACCATATATTTT. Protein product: CASSLQGSGNTIYF.

CDR3 residues: CASRQGGGQPQHF. The CDR3 nucleotides are TGTGCCAGCAGACAGGGGGGAGGTCAGCCCCAGCATTTT. The gene calls are TRBV28 and TRBJ1-5, with TRBD1 matching over 8 bases. Trimming took 6 bases from V and 6 from J; bases not matched to a gene: 4. Per germline, CDR1 MDHEN and CDR2 SYDVKM. The CDR3 runs to 13 residues.

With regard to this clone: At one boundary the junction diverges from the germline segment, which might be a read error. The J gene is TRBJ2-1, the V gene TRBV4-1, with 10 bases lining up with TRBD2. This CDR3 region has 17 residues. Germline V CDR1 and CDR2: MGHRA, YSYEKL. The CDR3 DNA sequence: TGCGCCAGCAGCCGCTTCGCCCTAGCGGGAGAGGTCAATCAGCAGTTCTTC. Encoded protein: CASSRFALAGEVNQQFF.

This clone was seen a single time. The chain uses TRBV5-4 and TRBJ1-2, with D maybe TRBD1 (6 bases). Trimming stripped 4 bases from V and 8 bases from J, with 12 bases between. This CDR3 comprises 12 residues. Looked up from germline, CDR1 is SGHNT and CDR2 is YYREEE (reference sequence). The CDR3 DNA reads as TGTGCCAGCAGCATTTACAGGGTCGGCTACACCTTC. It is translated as CASSIYRVGYTF. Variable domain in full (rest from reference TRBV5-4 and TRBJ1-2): ETGVTQSPTHLIKTRGQQVTLRCSSQSGHNTVSWYQQALGQGPQFIFQYYREEENGRGNFPPRFSGLQFPNYSSELNVNALELDDSALYLCASSIYRVGYTFGSGTRLTVV.

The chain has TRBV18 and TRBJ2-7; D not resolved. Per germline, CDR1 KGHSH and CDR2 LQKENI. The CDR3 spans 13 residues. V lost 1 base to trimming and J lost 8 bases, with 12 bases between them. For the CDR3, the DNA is TGTGCCAGCTCACCACAATCCGAGCTGCAGCAGTACTTC. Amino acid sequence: CASSPQSELQQYF.

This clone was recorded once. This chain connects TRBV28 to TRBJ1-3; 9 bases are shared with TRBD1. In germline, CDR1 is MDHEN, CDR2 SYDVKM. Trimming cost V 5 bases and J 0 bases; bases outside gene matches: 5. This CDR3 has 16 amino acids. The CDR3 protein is CASSGEDRGSGNTIYF. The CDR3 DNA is TGTGCCAGCAGTGGCGAGGACAGGGGCTCTGGAAACACCATATATTTT.

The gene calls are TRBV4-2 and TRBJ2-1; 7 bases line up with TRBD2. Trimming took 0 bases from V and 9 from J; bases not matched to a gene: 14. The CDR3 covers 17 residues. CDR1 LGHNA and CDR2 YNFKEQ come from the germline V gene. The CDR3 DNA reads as TGTGCCAGCAGCCAAGAGGGACGCGGGAGAGGTAGGAGTGAGCAGTTCTTC. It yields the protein CASSQEGRGRGRSEQFF.

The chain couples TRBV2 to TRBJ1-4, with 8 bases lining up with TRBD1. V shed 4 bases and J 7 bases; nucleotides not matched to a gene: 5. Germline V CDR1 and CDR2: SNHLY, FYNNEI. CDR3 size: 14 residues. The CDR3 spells CASSVGTGREKLFF. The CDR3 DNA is TGTGCCAGCAGTGTGGGGACAGGACGTGAAAAACTGTTTTTT.

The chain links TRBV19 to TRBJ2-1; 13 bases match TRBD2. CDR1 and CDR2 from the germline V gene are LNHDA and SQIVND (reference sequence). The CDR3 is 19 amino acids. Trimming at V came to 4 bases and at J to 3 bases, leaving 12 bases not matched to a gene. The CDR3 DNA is TGTGCCAGTAGTAGTCTGAGACTAGCGGGAGGTACAGTCTACAATGAGCAGTTCTTC. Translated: CASSSLRLAGGTVYNEQFF.